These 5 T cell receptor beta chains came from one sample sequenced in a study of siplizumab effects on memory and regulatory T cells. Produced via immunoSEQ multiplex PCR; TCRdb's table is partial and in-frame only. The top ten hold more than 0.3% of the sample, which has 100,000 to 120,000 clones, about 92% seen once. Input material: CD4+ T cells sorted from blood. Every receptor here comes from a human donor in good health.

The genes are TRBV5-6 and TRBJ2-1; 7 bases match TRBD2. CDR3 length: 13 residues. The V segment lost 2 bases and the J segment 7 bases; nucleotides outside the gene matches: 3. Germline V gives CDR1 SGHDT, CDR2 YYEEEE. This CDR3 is CASSFGGGNEQFF. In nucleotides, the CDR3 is TGTGCCAGCAGCTTTGGCGGGGGAAATGAGCAGTTCTTC.

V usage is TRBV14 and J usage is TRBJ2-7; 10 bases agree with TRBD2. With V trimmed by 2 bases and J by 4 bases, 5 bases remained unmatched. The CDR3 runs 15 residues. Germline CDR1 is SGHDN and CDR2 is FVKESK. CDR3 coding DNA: TGTGCCAGCAGCCAAATAGCGGGAGGAACTTACGAGCAGTACTTC. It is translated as CASSQIAGGTYEQYF.

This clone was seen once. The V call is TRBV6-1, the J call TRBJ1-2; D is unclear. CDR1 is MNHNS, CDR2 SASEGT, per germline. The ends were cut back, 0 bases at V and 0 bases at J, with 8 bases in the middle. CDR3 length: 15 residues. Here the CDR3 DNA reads TGTGCCAGCAGTGAAGCCGGGCTTCCTAACTATGGCTACACCTTC. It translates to CASSEAGLPNYGYTF.

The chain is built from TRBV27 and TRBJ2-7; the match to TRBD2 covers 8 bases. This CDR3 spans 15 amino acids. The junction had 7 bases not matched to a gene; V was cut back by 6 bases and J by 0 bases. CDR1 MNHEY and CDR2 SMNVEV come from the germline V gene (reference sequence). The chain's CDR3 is CASRASGGSSYEQYF. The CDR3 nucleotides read TGTGCCAGCAGGGCCAGCGGGGGATCCTCCTACGAGCAGTACTTC.

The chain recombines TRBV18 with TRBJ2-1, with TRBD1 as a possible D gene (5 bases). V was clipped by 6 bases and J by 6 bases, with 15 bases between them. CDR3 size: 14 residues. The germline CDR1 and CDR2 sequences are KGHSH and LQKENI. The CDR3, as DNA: TGTGCCAGCTCGACCTCAGGGCACGGCAATGAGCAGTTCTTC. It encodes CASSTSGHGNEQFF.